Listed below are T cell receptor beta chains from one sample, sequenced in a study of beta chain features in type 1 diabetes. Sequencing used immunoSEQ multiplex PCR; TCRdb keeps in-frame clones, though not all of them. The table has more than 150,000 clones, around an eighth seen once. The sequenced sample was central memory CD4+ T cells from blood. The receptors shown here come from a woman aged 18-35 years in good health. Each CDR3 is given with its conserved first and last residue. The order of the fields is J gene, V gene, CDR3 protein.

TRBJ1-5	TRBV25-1	CASTAGPSNQPQHF
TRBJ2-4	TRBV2	CASSVVGGAKNIQYF
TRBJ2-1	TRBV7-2	CASSSGLAGYEQFF
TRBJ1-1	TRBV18	CASSSGQNTEAFF
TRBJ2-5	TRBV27	CASGGQPKETQYF
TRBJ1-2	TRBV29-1	CSVEDVGGNGYTF
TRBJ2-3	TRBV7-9	CASSQRRQSTDTQYF
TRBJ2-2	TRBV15	CATSADRGRTGELFF
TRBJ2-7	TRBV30	CAWTRVGYEQYF
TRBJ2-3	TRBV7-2	CASSSGQGALADTQYF
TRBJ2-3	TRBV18	CASSPAGGMRDTQYF
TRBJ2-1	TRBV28	CASTARLAGSREQFF
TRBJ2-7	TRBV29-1	CSVSHSSYEQYF
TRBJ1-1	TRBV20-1	CSARANTEAFF
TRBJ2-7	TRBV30	CAWSVGSKQYF
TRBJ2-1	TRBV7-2	CASSPRREGGYEQFF
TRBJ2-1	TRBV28	CASLRSGGHNEQFF
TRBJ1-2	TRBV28	CASSLGRGPLTNYGYTF
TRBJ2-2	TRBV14	CASSQVHSAGELFF
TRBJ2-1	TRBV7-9	CASSPVIGTSGNNEQFF
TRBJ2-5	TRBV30	CAWSAYRGRETQYF
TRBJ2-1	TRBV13	CASSLDTQQFF